The clone carrying this T cell receptor (beta chain) was seen more than once but under ten times. Seattle's cohort entered during active infection and was followed longitudinally. The data stem from a study of blood T cell repertoires in COVID-19. About the research overall: Specimens from acute and convalescent COVID-19 originated in the United States, Italy and Spain.

This CDR3 has 14 amino acids. From germline, CDR1 is SQVTM and CDR2 ANQGSEA. With V trimmed by 7 bases and J by 6 bases, 12 bases remained unmatched. In the authors' methods: Scientists estimated how many nucleated cells there were by amplifying reference gene primers. The protocol was immunoSEQ multiplex PCR, while the TCRdb copy is restricted to in-frame clones and leaves out a portion. V and J calls and clone size are those listed in that table; D and trimming were worked out from the DNA. Seen here are approximately 500,000 clones, roughly 89% observed once, and the top ten hold roughly 8%. The origin of this receptor is a woman in her fifties or sixties with COVID-19, enrolled during active disease. V usage is TRBV29-1 and J usage is TRBJ1-2; 9 bases are shared with TRBD1. The sequenced material came from peripheral blood. CDR3 coding DNA: TGCAGCGCCTGGGTACAGGGGGCTTCGGATGGCTACACCTTC. Protein product: CSAWVQGASDGYTF.